This is a list of T cell receptor beta chains from one sample in a study of cytomegalovirus exposure and HLA in healthy donors. Measured with immunoSEQ multiplex PCR; TCRdb has only the in-frame clones, and not every one. The sample has roughly 230,000 clones, just under 80% seen once; the top ten hold roughly 0.45%. The sample taken for sequencing was PBMCs. These receptors were collected from a boy aged 5-17 years in good health and CMV-seronegative. Both conserved end residues are part of each CDR3. D genes are given only for firm matches. Clone size is given for some rows only: seen once, a few or many times, or a class if the clone is expanded.

>TRBV23-1|.|TRBJ2-2|.
TGCGCCAGCAGTCAAGCCCGGGAGAGGGCCGGGGAGCTGTTTTTT
CASSQARERAGELFF
>TRBV6-6|.|TRBJ1-1|.
TGTGCCAGCAGTTCCACCGGACTTGAAGCTTTCTTT
CASSSTGLEAFF
>TRBV7-9|TRBD1|TRBJ1-4|.
TGTTCCAGCAGCCGTGACAGGGGGACAACTAATGAAAAACTGTTTTTT
CSSSRDRGTTNEKLFF
>TRBV6-1|TRBD2|TRBJ2-7|.
TGTGCCAGCAGTGAAAATAAATGGGCGGGAGCGGGCGAGCAGTACTTC
CASSENKWAGAGEQYF
>TRBV21-1|.|TRBJ1-2|.
TGTGCCAGCAGCAGCGTACAGGGGGCGCATGGCTACACCTTC
CASSSVQGAHGYTF
>TRBV4-1|TRBD2|TRBJ2-5|.
TGCGCCAGCAGCCCCTCCCCGCTAGCGGGGAAAGAGACCCAGTACTTC
CASSPSPLAGKETQYF
>TRBV10-1|.|TRBJ2-1|few
TGCGCCAGCAGTGATTTGGGGGGGCTCTACAATGAGCAGTTCTTC
CASSDLGGLYNEQFF
>TRBV2|TRBD1|TRBJ1-2|few
TGTGCCAGCACCGACCCCACAATGTTGACAGGGGGCACTCAATATGGCTACACCTTC
CASTDPTMLTGGTQYGYTF
>TRBV18|.|TRBJ1-2|.
TGTGCCAGCTCCCAGAACAGCTTACAGGATCTTATCTATGGCTACACCTTC
CASSQNSLQDLIYGYTF
>TRBV11-3|TRBD2|TRBJ2-7|.
TGTGCCAGCAGCTCGGGGGGGCTAGCGGGGGCCGAGCAGTACTTC
CASSSGGLAGAEQYF
>TRBV9|TRBD2|TRBJ2-3|.
TGTGCCAGCAGCGTAGCTTATACTAGCGGGGCAGATACGCAGTATTTT
CASSVAYTSGADTQYF
>TRBV5-8|.|TRBJ1-1|few
TGTGCCAGCAGGCCCTATCGGGGGGACTCAAGTAAAGCTTTCTTT
CASRPYRGDSSKAFF
>TRBV11-3|.|TRBJ1-4|.
TGTGCCAGCAGCTTAGGGTTAGCCGACGAAAAACTGTTTTTT
CASSLGLADEKLFF
>TRBV11-3|TRBD1|TRBJ1-4|.
TGTGCCAGCAGCCCCGGACAGGGTGAGACTAATGAAAAACTGTTTTTT
CASSPGQGETNEKLFF